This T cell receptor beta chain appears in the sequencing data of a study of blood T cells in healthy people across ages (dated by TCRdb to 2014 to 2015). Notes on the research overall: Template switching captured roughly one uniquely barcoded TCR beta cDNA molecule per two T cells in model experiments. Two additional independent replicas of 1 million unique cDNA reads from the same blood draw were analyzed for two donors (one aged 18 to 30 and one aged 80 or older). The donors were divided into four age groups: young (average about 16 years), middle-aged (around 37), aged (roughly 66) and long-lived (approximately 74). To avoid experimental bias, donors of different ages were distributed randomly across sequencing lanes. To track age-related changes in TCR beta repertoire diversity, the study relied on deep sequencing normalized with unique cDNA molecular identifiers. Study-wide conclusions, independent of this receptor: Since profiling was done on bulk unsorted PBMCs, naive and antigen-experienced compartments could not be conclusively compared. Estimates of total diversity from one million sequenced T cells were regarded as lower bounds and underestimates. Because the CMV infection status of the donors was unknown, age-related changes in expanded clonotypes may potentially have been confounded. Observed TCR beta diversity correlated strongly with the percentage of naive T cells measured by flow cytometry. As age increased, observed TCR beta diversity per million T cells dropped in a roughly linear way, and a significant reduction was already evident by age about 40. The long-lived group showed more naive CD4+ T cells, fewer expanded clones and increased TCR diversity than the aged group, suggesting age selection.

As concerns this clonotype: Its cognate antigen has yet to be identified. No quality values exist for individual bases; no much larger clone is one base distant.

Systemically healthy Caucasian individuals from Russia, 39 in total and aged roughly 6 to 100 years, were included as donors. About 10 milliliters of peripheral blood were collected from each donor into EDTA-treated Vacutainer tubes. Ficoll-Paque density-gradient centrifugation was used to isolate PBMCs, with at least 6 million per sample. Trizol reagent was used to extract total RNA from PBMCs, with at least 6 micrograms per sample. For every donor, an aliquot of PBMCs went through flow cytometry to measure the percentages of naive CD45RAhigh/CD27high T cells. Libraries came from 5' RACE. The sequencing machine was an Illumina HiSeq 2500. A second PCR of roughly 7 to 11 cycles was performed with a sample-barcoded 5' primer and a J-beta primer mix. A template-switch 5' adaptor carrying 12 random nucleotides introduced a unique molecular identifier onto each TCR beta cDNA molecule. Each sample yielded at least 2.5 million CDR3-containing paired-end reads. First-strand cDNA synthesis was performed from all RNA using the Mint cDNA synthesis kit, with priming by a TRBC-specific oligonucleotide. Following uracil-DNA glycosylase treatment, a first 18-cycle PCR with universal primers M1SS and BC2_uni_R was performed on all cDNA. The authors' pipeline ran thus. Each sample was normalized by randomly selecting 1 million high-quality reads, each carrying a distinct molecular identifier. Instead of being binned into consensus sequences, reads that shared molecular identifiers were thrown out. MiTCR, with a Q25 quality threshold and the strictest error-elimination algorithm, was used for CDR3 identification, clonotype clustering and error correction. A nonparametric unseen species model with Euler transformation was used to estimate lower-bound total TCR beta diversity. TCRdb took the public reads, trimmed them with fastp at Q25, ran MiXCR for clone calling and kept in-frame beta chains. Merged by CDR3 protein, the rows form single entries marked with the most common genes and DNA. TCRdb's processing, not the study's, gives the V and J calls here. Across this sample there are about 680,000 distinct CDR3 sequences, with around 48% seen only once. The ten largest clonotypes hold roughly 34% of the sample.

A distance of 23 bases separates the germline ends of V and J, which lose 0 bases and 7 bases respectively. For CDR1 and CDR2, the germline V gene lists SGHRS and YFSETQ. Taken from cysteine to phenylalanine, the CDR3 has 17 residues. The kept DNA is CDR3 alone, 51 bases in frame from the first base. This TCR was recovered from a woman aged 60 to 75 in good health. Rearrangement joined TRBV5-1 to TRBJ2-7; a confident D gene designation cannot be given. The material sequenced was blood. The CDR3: CASSLVAGHWSYREQYF. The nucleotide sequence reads TGCGCCAGCAGCTTGGTGGCAGGCCACTGGTCCTATAGGGAGCAGTACTTC.